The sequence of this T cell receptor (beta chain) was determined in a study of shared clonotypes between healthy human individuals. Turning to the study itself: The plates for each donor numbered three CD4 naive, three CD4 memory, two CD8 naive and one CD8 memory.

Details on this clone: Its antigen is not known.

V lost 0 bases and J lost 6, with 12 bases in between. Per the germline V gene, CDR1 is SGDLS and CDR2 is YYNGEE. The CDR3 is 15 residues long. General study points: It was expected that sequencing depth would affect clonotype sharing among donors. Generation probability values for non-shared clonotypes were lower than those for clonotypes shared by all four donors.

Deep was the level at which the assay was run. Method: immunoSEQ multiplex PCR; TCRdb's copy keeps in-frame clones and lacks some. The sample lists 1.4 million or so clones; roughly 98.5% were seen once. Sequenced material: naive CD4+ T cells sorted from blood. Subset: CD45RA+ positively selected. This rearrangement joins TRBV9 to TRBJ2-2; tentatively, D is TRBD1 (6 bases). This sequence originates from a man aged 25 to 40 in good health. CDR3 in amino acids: CASSVVTGIAGELFF. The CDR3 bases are TGTGCCAGCAGCGTAGTAACAGGGATCGCCGGGGAGCTGTTTTTT.